The 14 T cell receptor beta chains given below trace back to one sample, sequenced in a study of cytomegalovirus exposure and HLA in healthy donors. The PCR was carried out with 60 Vbeta primers and 13 Jbeta primers. Profiling relied on immunoSEQ multiplex PCR, and the TCRdb table lists in-frame clones only, not all of them. This sample carries under 150,000 clones, 50% to 75% of them seen once, and the ten largest clones take 2% to 2.5%. Sequencing was performed on PBMCs. The origin of the receptors is a woman between 35 and 50 years old in good health and CMV-seronegative.

The CDR3 bases are TGTGCCAGCAGTTTAGAAGGGCTGAGGGTATCGAACAATCAGCCCCAGCATTTT. Protein: CASSLEGLRVSNNQPQHF. This chain connects TRBV28 to TRBJ1-5; unclear D gene. The CDR3 is made up of 18 amino acids. In germline, CDR1 is MDHEN, CDR2 SYDVKM. Trimming stripped 2 bases from V and 3 bases from J, with 20 bases between.

The chain carries TRBV15 and TRBJ2-7; 8 bases fit TRBD2. The CDR3 spans 13 residues. J gave up 6 bases and V 5 bases, and 6 bases lay outside the gene matches. Per the germline V gene, CDR1 is LNHNV and CDR2 is YYDKDF (reference sequence). The CDR3 reads CATSPLAVGEQYF. CDR3 DNA sequence: TGTGCCACCAGCCCACTAGCGGTCGGCGAGCAGTACTTC.

V usage is TRBV28 and J usage is TRBJ1-4; weak D call: TRBD1 (5 bases). From germline, CDR1 is MDHEN and CDR2 SYDVKM. V lost 7 bases and J 11 bases, leaving 20 bases between the germline ends. CDR3 size: 14 residues. CDR3: CASNWRQTPPKLFF. As DNA, the CDR3 is TGTGCCAGCAATTGGAGACAGACCCCCCCTAAACTGTTTTTT.

The V gene is TRBV6-1, the J gene TRBJ2-1; 12 positions agree with TRBD1. Germline-derived CDR1 and CDR2 are MNHNS and SASEGT. This CDR3 has 14 amino acids. The V gene end was trimmed by 7 bases and the J gene end by 12 bases; junction bases not matched to a gene: 10. This CDR3 reads CASTRDRGQEGQFF. CDR3 sequence (DNA): TGTGCCAGCACCAGGGACAGGGGGCAAGAGGGGCAGTTCTTC.

This chain links TRBV27 with TRBJ2-7; 10 bases line up with TRBD1. The CDR3 totals 15 residues. Germline V gene lookup returns CDR1 MNHEY and CDR2 SMNVEV (reference sequence). Germline trimming cut 4 bases from V and 5 bases from J; bases unmatched to any gene: 8. CDR3 sequence: CASSSPGQGMDEQYF. CDR3 coding DNA: TGTGCCAGCAGTTCCCCGGGACAGGGGATGGACGAGCAGTACTTC.

The chain combines TRBV5-1 with TRBJ2-7; D not resolved. V was clipped by 3 bases and J by 2 bases, with 3 bases between them. Germline V gene sequence: CDR1 SGHRS, CDR2 YFSETQ. This CDR3 spans 11 amino acids. CDR3 amino acids: CASSSTYEQYF. Here the CDR3 DNA reads TGCGCCAGCAGCTCCACCTACGAGCAGTACTTC.

The chain joins TRBV27 to TRBJ1-1, with D perhaps matching TRBD1 (6 bases). The germline V gene encodes CDR1 MNHEY and CDR2 SMNVEV (reference sequence). The V end was cut by 3 bases, the J end by 8 bases, with 13 bases between. This CDR3 is built from 13 residues. The CDR3 loop reads CASSLAGGEEAFF. For the CDR3, the DNA is TGTGCCAGCAGTTTGGCGGGGGGCGAGGAAGCTTTCTTT.

This rearrangement joins TRBV19 to TRBJ1-2, with 8 nucleotides matching TRBD1. The CDR3 length is 16 residues. Trimming cost V 5 bases and J 0 bases; bases outside gene matches: 8. CDR1 is LNHDA, CDR2 SQIVND, per germline (reference sequence). This chain's CDR3 is CASSFSTGATNYGYTF. CDR3 DNA: TGTGCCAGTAGTTTCTCGACAGGGGCGACTAACTATGGCTACACCTTC.

This clone was detected only a few times. The rearrangement joins TRBV9 to TRBJ1-2, with 8 bases aligning to TRBD1. This CDR3 is built from 16 residues. The ends lost 0 bases at V and 5 bases at J; junction bases unmatched: 9. Germline V CDR1 and CDR2: SGDLS, YYNGEE. CDR3 coding DNA: TGTGCCAGCAGCGTAGGGACAGGGCCTGGTGGGTATGGCTACACCTTC. This sequence encodes CASSVGTGPGGYGYTF.

V and J are TRBV7-2 and TRBJ2-5, with 9 bases that match TRBD2. This CDR3 is built from 16 residues. The germline V gene has CDR1 SGHTA and CDR2 FQGNSA. V lost 2 bases to trimming and J lost 2 bases; unmatched junction nucleotides: 6. The CDR3 here is CASSLRRLAVQETQYF. The CDR3 nucleotides read TGTGCCAGCAGCTTACGTAGACTAGCGGTTCAAGAGACCCAGTACTTC.

The chain has TRBV6-4 and TRBJ1-1; tentative D call: TRBD1 (6 bases). The CDR3 extends over 16 amino acids. The germline V gene encodes CDR1 MRHNA and CDR2 SNTAGT. V dropped 4 bases and J dropped 0 bases, with 15 bases sitting between them. CDR3 loop: CASSGGNRVMNTEAFF. CDR3 sequence (DNA): TGTGCCAGCAGTGGGGGGAACAGGGTTATGAACACTGAAGCTTTCTTT.

The gene calls are TRBV7-9 and TRBJ2-3; 8 positions agree with TRBD2. The length of the CDR3 is 15 residues. V lost 5 bases, J lost 6 bases, and 10 bases stayed unmatched. Looked up from germline, CDR1 is SEHNR and CDR2 is FQNEAQ (reference sequence). The CDR3: CASSIPGTRGDTQYF. For the CDR3, the DNA is TGTGCCAGCAGCATCCCCGGGACTAGGGGGGATACGCAGTATTTT.

This clone was observed a handful of times. The chain links TRBV5-1 to TRBJ2-5; maybe TRBD2 (5 bases). The CDR3 contains 17 residues. V was trimmed by 1 base and J by 2 bases, leaving 18 bases between them. Germline V gives CDR1 SGHRS, CDR2 YFSETQ. The CDR3 region has the DNA TGCGCCAGCAGCTTGTATGAACAGCGAAGCGGACAAGAGACCCAGTACTTC. Protein: CASSLYEQRSGQETQYF. The variable domain in full, completed from reference TRBV5-1 and TRBJ2-5, reads KAGVTQTPRYLIKTRGQQVTLSCSPISGHRSVSWYQQTPGQGLQFLFEYFSETQRNKGNFPGRFSGRQFSNSRSEMNVSTLELGDSALYLCASSLYEQRSGQETQYFGPGTRLLVL.

The chain recombines TRBV5-1 with TRBJ2-2; 7 bases match TRBD1. Germline values: CDR1 SGHRS, CDR2 YFSETQ. The V and J ends lost 4 bases and 4 bases, in that order; junction bases with no gene match: 7. The CDR3 consists of 15 residues. The CDR3 DNA sequence: TGCGCCAGCAGCCCGGGACAGTTGGGCACCGGGGAGCTGTTTTTT. The encoded protein is CASSPGQLGTGELFF.